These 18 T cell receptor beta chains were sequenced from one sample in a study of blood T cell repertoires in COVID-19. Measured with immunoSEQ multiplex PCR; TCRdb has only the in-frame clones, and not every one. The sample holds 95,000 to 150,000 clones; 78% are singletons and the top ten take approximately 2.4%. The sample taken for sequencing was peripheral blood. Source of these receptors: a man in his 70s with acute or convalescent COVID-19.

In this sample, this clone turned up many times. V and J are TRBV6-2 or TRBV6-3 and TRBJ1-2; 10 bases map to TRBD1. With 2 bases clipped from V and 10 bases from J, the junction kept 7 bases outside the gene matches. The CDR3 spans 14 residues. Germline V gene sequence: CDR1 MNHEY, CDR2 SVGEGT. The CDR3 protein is CASSYLRDRGTYTF. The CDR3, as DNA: TGTGCCAGCAGTTACCTCCGGGACAGGGGAACCTACACCTTC.

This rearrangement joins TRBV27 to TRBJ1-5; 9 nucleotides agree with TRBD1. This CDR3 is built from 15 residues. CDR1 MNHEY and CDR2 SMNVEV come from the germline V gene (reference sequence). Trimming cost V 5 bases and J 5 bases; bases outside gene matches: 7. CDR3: CASSTAQGAYQPQHF. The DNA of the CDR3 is TGTGCCAGCAGTACGGCACAGGGGGCCTATCAGCCCCAGCATTTT.

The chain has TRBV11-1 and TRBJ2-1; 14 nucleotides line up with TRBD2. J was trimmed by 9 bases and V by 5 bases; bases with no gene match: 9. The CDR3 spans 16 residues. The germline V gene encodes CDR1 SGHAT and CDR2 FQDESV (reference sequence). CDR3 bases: TGTGCCAGCAGCCCGCGACTAGCGGGGGGGCCGGGTGAGCAGTTCTTC. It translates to CASSPRLAGGPGEQFF.

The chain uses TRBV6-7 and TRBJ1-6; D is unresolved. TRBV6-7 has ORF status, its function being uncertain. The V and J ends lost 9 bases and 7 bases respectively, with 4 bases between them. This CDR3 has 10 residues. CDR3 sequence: CARRNSPLHF. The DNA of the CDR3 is TGTGCCAGGAGAAATTCACCCCTCCACTTT.

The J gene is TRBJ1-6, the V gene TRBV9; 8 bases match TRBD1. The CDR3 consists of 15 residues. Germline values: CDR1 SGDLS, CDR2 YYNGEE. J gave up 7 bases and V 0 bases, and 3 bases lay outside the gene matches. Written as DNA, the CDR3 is TGTGCCAGCAGCGTAGAACAGGGGGGAAATTCACCCCTCCACTTT. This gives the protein CASSVEQGGNSPLHF.

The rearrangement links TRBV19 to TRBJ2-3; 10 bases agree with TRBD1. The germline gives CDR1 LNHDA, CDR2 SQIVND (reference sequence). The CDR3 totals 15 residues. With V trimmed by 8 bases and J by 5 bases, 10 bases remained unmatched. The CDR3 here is CASGPGQGRGDTQYF. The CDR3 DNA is TGTGCCAGTGGACCGGGACAGGGGCGGGGAGATACGCAGTATTTT.

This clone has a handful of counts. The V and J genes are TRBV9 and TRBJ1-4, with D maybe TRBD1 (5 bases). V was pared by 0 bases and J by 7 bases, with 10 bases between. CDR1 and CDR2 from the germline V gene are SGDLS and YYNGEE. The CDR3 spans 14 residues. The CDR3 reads CASSVAGRAEKLFF. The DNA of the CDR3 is TGTGCCAGCAGCGTAGCCGGCAGGGCTGAAAAACTGTTTTTT.

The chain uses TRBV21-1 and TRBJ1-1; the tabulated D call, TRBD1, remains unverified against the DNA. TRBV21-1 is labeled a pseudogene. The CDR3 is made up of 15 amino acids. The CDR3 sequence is CASSIRDRVNTEAFF. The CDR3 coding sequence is TGTGCCAGCAGCATCCGGGACAGGGTGAACACTGAAGCTTTCTTT.

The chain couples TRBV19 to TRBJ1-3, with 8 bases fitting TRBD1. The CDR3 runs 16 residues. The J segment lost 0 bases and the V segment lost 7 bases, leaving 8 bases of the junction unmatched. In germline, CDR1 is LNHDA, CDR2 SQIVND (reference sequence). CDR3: CASTQRGQASGNTIYF. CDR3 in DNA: TGTGCCAGTACCCAGAGGGGACAGGCCTCTGGAAACACCATATATTTT.

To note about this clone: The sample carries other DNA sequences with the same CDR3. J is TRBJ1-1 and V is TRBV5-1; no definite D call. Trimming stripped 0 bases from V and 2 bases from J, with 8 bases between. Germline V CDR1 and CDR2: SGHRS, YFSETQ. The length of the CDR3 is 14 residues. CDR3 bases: TGCGCCAGCAGCTTGGAAACACCCAACACTGAAGCTTTCTTT. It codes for CASSLETPNTEAFF.

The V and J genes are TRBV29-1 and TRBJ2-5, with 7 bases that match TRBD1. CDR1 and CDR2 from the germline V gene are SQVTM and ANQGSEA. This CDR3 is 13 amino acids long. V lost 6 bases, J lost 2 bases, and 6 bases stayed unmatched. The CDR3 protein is CSVIRDSQETQYF. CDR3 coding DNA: TGCAGCGTCATCCGGGACAGTCAAGAGACCCAGTACTTC.

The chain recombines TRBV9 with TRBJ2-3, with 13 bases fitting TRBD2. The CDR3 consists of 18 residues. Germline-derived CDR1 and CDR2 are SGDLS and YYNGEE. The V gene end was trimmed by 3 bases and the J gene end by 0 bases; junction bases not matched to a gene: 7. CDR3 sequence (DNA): TGTGCCAGCAGCGCGGGACTAGCGGGGAGTCTTAGCACAGATACGCAGTATTTT. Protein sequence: CASSAGLAGSLSTDTQYF. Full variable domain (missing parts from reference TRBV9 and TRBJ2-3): DSGVTQTPKHLITATGQRVTLRCSPRSGDLSVYWYQQSLDQGLQFLIQYYNGEERAKGNILERFSAQQFPDLHSELNLSSLELGDSALYFCASSAGLAGSLSTDTQYFGPGTRLTVL.

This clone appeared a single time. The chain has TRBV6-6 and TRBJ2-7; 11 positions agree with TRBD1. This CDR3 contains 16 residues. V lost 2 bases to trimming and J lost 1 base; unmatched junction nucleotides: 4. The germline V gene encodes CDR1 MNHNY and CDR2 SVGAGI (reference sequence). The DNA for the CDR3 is TGTGCCAGCAGTTACCACCGGGACAGGGGGTCCTACGAGCAGTACTTC. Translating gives CASSYHRDRGSYEQYF.

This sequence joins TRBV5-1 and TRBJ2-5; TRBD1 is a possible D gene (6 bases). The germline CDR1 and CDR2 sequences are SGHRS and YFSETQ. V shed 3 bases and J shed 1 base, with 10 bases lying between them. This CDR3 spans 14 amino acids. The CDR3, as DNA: TGCGCCAGCAGCTGGTGGACAGTCCAAGAGACCCAGTACTTC. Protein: CASSWWTVQETQYF. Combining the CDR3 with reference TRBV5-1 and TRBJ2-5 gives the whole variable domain KAGVTQTPRYLIKTRGQQVTLSCSPISGHRSVSWYQQTPGQGLQFLFEYFSETQRNKGNFPGRFSGRQFSNSRSEMNVSTLELGDSALYLCASSWWTVQETQYFGPGTRLLVL.

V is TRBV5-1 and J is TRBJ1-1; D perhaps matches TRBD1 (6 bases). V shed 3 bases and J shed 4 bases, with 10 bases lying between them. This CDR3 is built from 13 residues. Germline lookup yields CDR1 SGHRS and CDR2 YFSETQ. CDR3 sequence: CASSSQGTTEAFF. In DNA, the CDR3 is TGCGCCAGCAGCTCGCAGGGGACCACTGAAGCTTTCTTT.

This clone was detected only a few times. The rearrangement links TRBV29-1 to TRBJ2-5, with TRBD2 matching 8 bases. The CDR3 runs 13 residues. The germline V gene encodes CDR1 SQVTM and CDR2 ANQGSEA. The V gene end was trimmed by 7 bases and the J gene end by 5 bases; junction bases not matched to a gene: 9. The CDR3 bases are TGCAGCGCTCAGCGGGGGTTGATGGAGACCCAGTACTTC. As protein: CSAQRGLMETQYF.

The CDR3 spells CASSFNMNTEAFF. The CDR3 coding sequence is TGTGCCAGCAGTTTCAACATGAACACTGAAGCTTTCTTT. The rearrangement links TRBV12-3 or TRBV12-4 to TRBJ1-1; D gene unclear. This CDR3 spans 13 amino acids. Trimming cost V 3 bases and J 0 bases, with 5 bases left between them.

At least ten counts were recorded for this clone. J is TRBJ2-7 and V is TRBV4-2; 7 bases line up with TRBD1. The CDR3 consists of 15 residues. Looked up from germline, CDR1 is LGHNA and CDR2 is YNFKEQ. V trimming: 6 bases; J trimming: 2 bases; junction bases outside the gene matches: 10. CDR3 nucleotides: TGTGCCAGCAGAATGGACCGACAGGGCCCCTACGAGCAGTACTTC. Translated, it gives CASRMDRQGPYEQYF.